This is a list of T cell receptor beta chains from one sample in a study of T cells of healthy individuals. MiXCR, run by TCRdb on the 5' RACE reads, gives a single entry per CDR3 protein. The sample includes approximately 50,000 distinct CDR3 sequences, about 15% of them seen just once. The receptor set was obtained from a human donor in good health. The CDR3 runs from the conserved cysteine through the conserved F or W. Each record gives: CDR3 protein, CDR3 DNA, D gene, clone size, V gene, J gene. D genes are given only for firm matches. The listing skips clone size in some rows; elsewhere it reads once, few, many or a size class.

CSARPPGLAGEGSYNEQFF	TGCAGTGCTAGACCCCCGGGACTAGCGGGGGAGGGATCCTACAATGAGCAGTTCTTC	TRBD2	few	TRBV20-1	TRBJ2-1
CASSEDSQETQYF	TGTGCCAGCAGTGAGGACAGCCAAGAGACCCAGTACTTC	.	many	TRBV25-1	TRBJ2-5
CASSLGRLIRSETQYF	TGTGCCAGCAGCCTAGGGAGACTCATCAGGTCCGAGACCCAGTACTTC	.	many	TRBV7-7	TRBJ2-5
CASTPGGTGELFF	TGTGCCAGCACGCCTGGTGGCACCGGGGAGCTGTTTTTT	.	.	TRBV7-9	TRBJ2-2
CASSAGGSEYEQYF	TGTGCCAGCAGCGCGGGGGGGTCCGAATACGAGCAGTACTTC	TRBD2	.	TRBV7-8	TRBJ2-7
CASSLGLAGALQETQYF	TGTGCCAGCAGCTTAGGGCTAGCGGGGGCCCTCCAAGAGACCCAGTACTTC	TRBD2	many	TRBV13	TRBJ2-5
CAWSAQGLAGGTPSYNEQFF	TGTGCCTGGAGTGCCCAAGGACTAGCGGGAGGCACCCCATCCTACAATGAGCAGTTCTTC	TRBD2	many	TRBV30	TRBJ2-1
CAISTGYNQPQHF	TGTGCCATCAGCACAGGGTACAATCAGCCCCAGCATTTT	.	.	TRBV10-3	TRBJ1-5
CASSRGGQAGAYEQYF	TGTGCCAGCAGCCGAGGAGGACAGGCTGGGGCTTACGAGCAGTACTTC	TRBD1	many	TRBV6-6	TRBJ2-7
CASSPQGDGNTIYF	TGTGCCAGCAGCCCGCAGGGAGACGGAAACACCATATATTTT	.	.	TRBV7-2	TRBJ1-3
CASSLGASGNTIYF	TGCGCCAGCAGCTTGGGTGCCTCTGGAAACACCATATATTTT	.	few	TRBV5-1	TRBJ1-3
CASSLVGQGAYNEQFF	TGTGCCAGCAGCTTAGTAGGGCAGGGAGCCTACAATGAGCAGTTCTTC	.	many	TRBV7-2	TRBJ2-1
CASSPQLNTEAFF	TGTGCCAGCAGCCCCCAGTTGAACACTGAAGCTTTCTTT	.	many	TRBV14	TRBJ1-1
CASSPGLAGAVETQYF	TGTGCCAGCAGTCCGGGACTAGCGGGAGCGGTGGAGACCCAGTACTTC	TRBD2	.	TRBV12-3/TRBV12-4	TRBJ2-5
CASSSGTGIDEQFF	TGCGCCAGCAGCTCCGGGACAGGGATCGATGAGCAGTTCTTC	TRBD1	.	TRBV5-1	TRBJ2-1
CASSEATGRSSYEQYF	TGTGCCAGCAGTGAAGCGACGGGACGGAGCTCCTACGAGCAGTACTTC	.	many	TRBV6-1	TRBJ2-7
CASSPRSQETQYF	TGTGCCAGCAGCCCCAGATCCCAAGAGACCCAGTACTTC	.	many	TRBV7-7	TRBJ2-5
CASSSGRTYNSPLHF	TGTGCCAGCAGCTCAGGACGGACCTATAATTCACCCCTCCACTTT	.	many	TRBV5-8	TRBJ1-6
CASSFVRETQYF	TGTGCCAGCAGCTTTGTTCGGGAGACCCAGTACTTC	.	many	TRBV5-6	TRBJ2-5
CASSPGRGSYEQYF	TGTGCCAGCTCACCCGGCAGGGGCTCCTACGAGCAGTACTTC	.	.	TRBV18	TRBJ2-7
CASSAGTVSTYEQYF	TGTGCCAGCAGCGCTGGGACAGTGAGCACCTACGAGCAGTACTTC	TRBD1	.	TRBV9	TRBJ2-7
CASSWRGTDQETQYF	TGTGCCAGCAGCTGGCGGGGGACGGATCAAGAGACCCAGTACTTC	TRBD2	.	TRBV13	TRBJ2-5
CASSETGRRSKNIQYF	TGTGCCAGCAGTGAGACAGGGAGGAGATCCAAAAACATTCAGTACTTC	.	many	TRBV2	TRBJ2-4
CASSQGGDGSYEQYF	TGCGCCAGCAGCCAAGGTGGGGACGGGTCCTACGAGCAGTACTTC	.	many	TRBV4-3	TRBJ2-7
CAIRPGPGTYGYTF	TGTGCCATCCGACCGGGACCGGGCACCTATGGCTACACCTTC	.	.	TRBV24-1	TRBJ1-2
CASSPKIYGSYGYTF	TGTGCCAGTAGTCCCAAAATCTACGGAAGCTATGGCTACACCTTC	.	many	TRBV19	TRBJ1-2
CATSRVTGELSNEQFF	TGTGCCACCAGCAGAGTAACGGGGGAGTTGAGCAATGAGCAGTTCTTC	.	many	TRBV15	TRBJ2-1
CASSPFSGSSYNEQFF	TGTGCCAGCAGTCCGTTTAGCGGAAGCTCCTACAATGAGCAGTTCTTC	.	.	TRBV6-1	TRBJ2-1
CASSSRGTGGEKLFF	TGTGCCAGCAGCTCCCGGGGGACAGGGGGTGAAAAACTGTTTTTT	TRBD1	.	TRBV7-2	TRBJ1-4
CASRPSGGGTEAFF	TGTGCCAGCAGGCCTTCCGGGGGGGGCACTGAAGCTTTCTTT	.	.	TRBV6-5	TRBJ1-1
CASSLAAGGADTQYF	TGTGCCAGCAGCTTAGCTGCGGGAGGTGCAGATACGCAGTATTTT	TRBD2	many	TRBV7-9	TRBJ2-3
CASSYRGQYEQYF	TGTGCCAGCAGTTACCGGGGGCAGTACGAGCAGTACTTC	.	many	TRBV6-5	TRBJ2-7